A selection of T cell receptor beta chains follows, all from one sample in a study of cytomegalovirus exposure and HLA in healthy donors. Here immunoSEQ multiplex PCR was the method, and the copy in TCRdb shows in-frame clones only, minus some. This table holds 140,000 to 150,000 clones, nearly 10% found once. Specimen: PBMCs. The receptors were sampled from a middle-aged man in good health and CMV-seronegative. The CDR3 runs from the conserved cysteine through the conserved F or W. A D gene is named only where the DNA matches it firmly. Clone size is not always given. Where it is, it says once, few, many or a class for expanded clones.

v_gene: TRBV5-4; abundance: few; d_gene: NA; j_gene: TRBJ2-7; CDR3aa: CASSPSTGRSDEQYF; CDR3nt: TGTGCCAGCAGCCCTTCGACAGGGAGGTCAGACGAGCAGTACTTC
v_gene: TRBV11-2; abundance: NA; d_gene: TRBD2; j_gene: TRBJ2-7; CDR3aa: CASSRGLASYEQYF; CDR3nt: TGTGCCAGCAGCCGCGGACTAGCGAGCTACGAGCAGTACTTC
v_gene: TRBV2; abundance: few; d_gene: TRBD2; j_gene: TRBJ2-7; CDR3aa: CASSLNPGLASDEQYF; CDR3nt: TGTGCCAGCAGCCTAAACCCGGGACTAGCTTCGGACGAGCAGTACTTC
v_gene: TRBV28; abundance: NA; d_gene: TRBD1; j_gene: TRBJ1-2; CDR3aa: CASKVGQGARGYTF; CDR3nt: TGTGCCAGCAAGGTAGGACAGGGGGCACGTGGCTACACCTTC
v_gene: TRBV5-4; abundance: NA; d_gene: NA; j_gene: TRBJ2-5; CDR3aa: CASSLERSGETQYF; CDR3nt: TGTGCCAGCAGCTTGGAACGGAGTGGGGAGACCCAGTACTTC
v_gene: TRBV5-1; abundance: few; d_gene: TRBD1; j_gene: TRBJ2-5; CDR3aa: CASSRQGQGEGETQYF; CDR3nt: TGCGCCAGCAGCAGACAGGGACAGGGAGAGGGCGAGACCCAGTACTTC
v_gene: TRBV6-5; abundance: few; d_gene: NA; j_gene: TRBJ2-7; CDR3aa: CASSPKRVRTYEQYF; CDR3nt: TGTGCCAGCAGCCCGAAGAGAGTAAGAACCTACGAGCAGTACTTC
v_gene: TRBV9; abundance: NA; d_gene: TRBD1; j_gene: TRBJ1-2; CDR3aa: CASSVTTGGLGSYTF; CDR3nt: TGTGCCAGCAGCGTAACCACAGGGGGACTGGGTTCCTACACCTTC
v_gene: TRBV4-2; abundance: NA; d_gene: NA; j_gene: TRBJ2-7; CDR3aa: CASSQDILAPSNEQYF; CDR3nt: TGTGCCAGCAGCCAAGATATACTAGCCCCCTCTAACGAGCAGTACTTC
v_gene: TRBV6-5; abundance: many; d_gene: NA; j_gene: TRBJ1-1; CDR3aa: CASSLANTEAFF; CDR3nt: TGTGCCAGCAGTTTGGCGAACACTGAAGCTTTCTTT
v_gene: TRBV11-3; abundance: once; d_gene: NA; j_gene: TRBJ2-1; CDR3aa: CASSLGGGRYNEQFF; CDR3nt: TGTGCCAGCAGCTTAGGGGGAGGACGTTACAATGAGCAGTTCTTC
v_gene: TRBV9; abundance: NA; d_gene: TRBD1; j_gene: TRBJ1-2; CDR3aa: CASSVLRDSIF; CDR3nt: TGTGCCAGCAGCGTACTCCGGGACAGTATATTC
v_gene: TRBV28; abundance: NA; d_gene: TRBD1; j_gene: TRBJ2-7; CDR3aa: CASSPSGTGAYEQYF; CDR3nt: TGTGCCAGCAGTCCCTCCGGGACAGGGGCCTACGAGCAGTACTTC
v_gene: TRBV6-5; abundance: NA; d_gene: NA; j_gene: TRBJ2-2; CDR3aa: CASSLLARATGELFF; CDR3nt: TGTGCCAGCAGTTTGTTAGCCAGGGCCACCGGGGAGCTGTTTTTT
v_gene: TRBV30; abundance: once; d_gene: NA; j_gene: TRBJ2-5; CDR3aa: CAWSRIRALAGPQENQYF; CDR3nt: TGTGCCTGGAGTAGAATCCGGGCATTGGCGGGTCCGCAAGAGAACCAGTACTTC
v_gene: TRBV30; abundance: NA; d_gene: TRBD1; j_gene: TRBJ1-1; CDR3aa: CAWSRTGGTEAFF; CDR3nt: TGTGCCTGGAGCCGGACAGGGGGTACTGAAGCTTTCTTT
v_gene: TRBV28; abundance: many; d_gene: TRBD1; j_gene: TRBJ1-1; CDR3aa: CASSPRDRVKTEAFF; CDR3nt: TGTGCCAGCAGTCCCCGGGACAGGGTAAAAACTGAAGCTTTCTTT
v_gene: TRBV27; abundance: NA; d_gene: NA; j_gene: TRBJ1-1; CDR3aa: CASSTLIRTANTEAFF; CDR3nt: TGTGCCAGCAGCACCTTGATTAGGACAGCTAACACTGAAGCTTTCTTT
v_gene: TRBV11-2; abundance: few; d_gene: NA; j_gene: TRBJ1-1; CDR3aa: CASSTHIRTANTEAFF; CDR3nt: TGTGCCAGCAGCACTCATATTCGGACAGCGAACACTGAAGCTTTCTTT
v_gene: TRBV7-2; abundance: few; d_gene: NA; j_gene: TRBJ1-1; CDR3aa: CASSLMGARNTEAFF; CDR3nt: TGTGCCAGCAGCTTAATGGGGGCGCGGAACACTGAAGCTTTCTTT
v_gene: TRBV7-3; abundance: NA; d_gene: TRBD2; j_gene: TRBJ2-1; CDR3aa: CASSPTWGGGAVGEQFF; CDR3nt: TGTGCCAGCAGCCCGACGTGGGGCGGGGGGGCGGTGGGTGAGCAGTTCTTC
v_gene: TRBV5-4; abundance: few; d_gene: TRBD2; j_gene: TRBJ2-1; CDR3aa: CASSSFSAYAGGYNEQFF; CDR3nt: TGTGCCAGCAGCTCCTTCTCGGCTTACGCGGGGGGTTACAATGAGCAGTTCTTC
v_gene: TRBV6-5; abundance: NA; d_gene: NA; j_gene: TRBJ1-1; CDR3aa: CASSYIDRLGAEAFF; CDR3nt: TGTGCCAGCAGTTACATCGACAGGTTGGGGGCTGAAGCTTTCTTT
v_gene: TRBV2; abundance: NA; d_gene: TRBD2; j_gene: TRBJ2-5; CDR3aa: CASSEGLAGQETQYF; CDR3nt: TGTGCCAGCAGTGAGGGGCTAGCGGGCCAAGAGACCCAGTACTTC
v_gene: TRBV6-1; abundance: NA; d_gene: NA; j_gene: TRBJ1-4; CDR3aa: CASQQGTTNEKLFF; CDR3nt: TGTGCCAGCCAACAGGGTACAACTAATGAAAAACTGTTTTTT
v_gene: TRBV19; abundance: few; d_gene: TRBD2; j_gene: TRBJ2-2; CDR3aa: CASSHIGLAGAGELFF; CDR3nt: TGTGCCAGTAGCCACATAGGCCTAGCGGGGGCTGGGGAGCTGTTTTTT
v_gene: TRBV7-3; abundance: NA; d_gene: TRBD2; j_gene: TRBJ2-3; CDR3aa: CASSFSGDPTDTQYF; CDR3nt: TGTGCCAGCAGCTTTAGCGGGGACCCCACAGATACGCAGTATTTT
v_gene: TRBV5-4; abundance: few; d_gene: NA; j_gene: TRBJ2-6; CDR3aa: CASSLATGSSGANVLTF; CDR3nt: TGTGCCAGCAGCTTGGCGACAGGTAGCTCTGGGGCCAACGTCCTGACTTTC
v_gene: TRBV11-2; abundance: few; d_gene: NA; j_gene: TRBJ1-5; CDR3aa: CASSLDGRRNQPQHF; CDR3nt: TGTGCCAGCAGCTTAGATGGGCGCCGCAATCAGCCCCAGCATTTT
v_gene: TRBV6-6; abundance: NA; d_gene: TRBD2; j_gene: TRBJ2-6; CDR3aa: CALASGGSGANVLTF; CDR3nt: TGTGCCTTAGCATCGGGGGGGTCTGGGGCCAACGTCCTGACTTTC